Each of the 18 T cell receptor beta chains below was sequenced from the same sample in a study of blood T cells in healthy people across ages. A second PCR, run for roughly 7 to 11 cycles, used a sample-barcoded 5' primer plus a J-beta primer mix. In TCRdb, the 5' RACE reads were re-called with MiXCR into one record per CDR3 protein. Of 1.5 million to 1.9 million distinct CDR3 sequences in the sample, under 55% were seen once. What was sequenced was blood. Receptors originate from a young woman in good health.

Many counts were recorded for this clonotype. This chain links TRBV5-1 with TRBJ2-3, with 10 bases lining up with TRBD2. After removal of 0 bases from V and 4 bases from J, the junction contained 5 bases not matched to a gene. This CDR3 is built from 16 residues. In germline, CDR1 is SGHRS, CDR2 YFSETQ. The CDR3, as DNA: TGCGCCAGCAGCTTGGGTCTAGCGGGAGCAGCAGATACGCAGTATTTT. It encodes CASSLGLAGAADTQYF.

This clonotype was counted a few times. The CDR3: CASSHNALASYNEQFF. The DNA of the CDR3 is TGTGCCAGCAGCCACAATGCGCTAGCGAGTTACAATGAGCAGTTCTTC. The rearrangement uses TRBV2 and TRBJ2-1; D might be TRBD2 (6 bases). This CDR3 is 16 amino acids long. Germline CDR1 is SNHLY and CDR2 is FYNNEI. Deletions cut 6 bases from V and 4 bases from J, with 19 bases between.

The chain has TRBV9 and TRBJ1-2; D unresolved. Trimming stripped 6 bases from V and 4 bases from J, with 22 bases between. This CDR3 has 16 residues. Germline V gene data show CDR1 as SGDLS and CDR2 as YYNGEE. The CDR3 is CASTYERAGFIYGYTF. CDR3 DNA: TGTGCCAGCACTTACGAGAGGGCAGGTTTCATCTATGGCTACACCTTC.

The chain uses TRBV7-2 and TRBJ2-7; 7 nucleotides align to TRBD2. Germline V CDR1 and CDR2: SGHTA, FQGNSA. This CDR3 has 17 amino acids. Trimming took 2 bases from V and 7 from J; bases not matched to a gene: 17. The CDR3 region is CASSLFPSGTGGNEQYF. In nucleotides, the CDR3 is TGTGCCAGCAGCTTATTTCCTAGCGGTACCGGTGGGAATGAGCAGTACTTC.

The sample holds a few counts of this clonotype. The chain uses TRBV7-3 and TRBJ1-2, with D maybe TRBD1 (5 bases). The germline gives CDR1 SGHTA, CDR2 FQGTGA. Trimming shortened V by 4 bases and J by 4 bases, and 16 bases separated the two germline ends. The CDR3 sequence is 15 residues long. Written as DNA, the CDR3 is TGTGCCAGCAGCTCCGACAGCCAATCGCGCTATGGCTACACCTTC. Protein sequence: CASSSDSQSRYGYTF.

This clonotype has only a few counts. The chain employs TRBV3-1 and TRBJ2-1; 7 bases are a match to TRBD1. V trimming: 4 bases; J trimming: 1 base; junction bases outside the gene matches: 7. The germline V gene has CDR1 LGHDT and CDR2 YNNKEL (reference sequence). The CDR3 length is 16 residues. CDR3 amino acids: CASSLTFRGSYNEQFF. The CDR3 DNA sequence: TGTGCCAGCAGCCTAACCTTCAGGGGGTCCTACAATGAGCAGTTCTTC.

The rearrangement uses TRBV18 and TRBJ2-7, with 11 bases fitting TRBD2. The CDR3 runs 14 residues. After removal of 5 bases from V and 7 bases from J, the junction contained 7 bases not matched to a gene. The germline CDR1 and CDR2 sequences are KGHSH and LQKENI. CDR3 in amino acids: CASSTTWTSGEQYF. The CDR3 nucleotides are TGTGCCAGCTCAACCACCTGGACTAGCGGGGAGCAGTACTTC.

In its sample, this clonotype was seen a few times. The chain uses TRBV7-2 and TRBJ2-7, with D maybe TRBD2 (5 bases). Germline CDR1 reads SGHTA; CDR2 reads FQGNSA. The CDR3 totals 14 residues. V lost 3 bases to trimming and J lost 5 bases, with 14 bases between them. The CDR3 nucleotides are TGTGCCAGCAGCTTTGGACCCCTCGGGAACGAGCAGTACTTC. Translated: CASSFGPLGNEQYF.

Here the CDR3 reads CASNLRGWNTEAFF. Here the CDR3 DNA reads TGTGCCAGCAATCTCAGGGGATGGAACACTGAAGCTTTCTTT. J is TRBJ1-1 and V is TRBV6-6; tentative D call: TRBD1 (6 bases). Per germline, CDR1 MNHNY and CDR2 SVGAGI (reference sequence). V was cut by 7 bases and J by 1 base, with 13 bases left in between. The CDR3 runs 14 residues.

With regard to this clonotype: One end of the junction is discordant with germline, which a read error may explain. The chain has TRBV12-3 or TRBV12-4 and TRBJ2-7; D perhaps matches TRBD2 (5 bases). The CDR3 runs to 14 residues. CDR3 sequence (DNA): TGCGCCAGCAGTTCTCCGGGATCGAACTACGAGCAGTACTTC. Residues: CASSSPGSNYEQYF.

In the case of this clonotype: Mismatch with germline at one junction end may stem from a read error. The V gene is TRBV7-9, the J gene TRBJ2-4; 8 bases match TRBD1. This CDR3 region has 15 residues. Germline CDR1 and CDR2: SEHNR and FQNEAQ (reference sequence). The CDR3 bases are TGTGCCAGCAGCTCTTGGGACAGGAGTTCCTACGAGCAGAACTTC. Amino acids: CASSSWDRSSYEQNF.

This rearrangement joins TRBV12-3 or TRBV12-4 to TRBJ1-1; the match to TRBD1 covers 10 bases. The junction had 12 bases not matched to a gene; V was cut back by 7 bases and J by 1 base. The CDR3 loop spans 17 amino acids. Written as DNA, the CDR3 is TGTGCCAGCATCCTCCGCTTAGGGACAGGGGCGAACACTGAAGCTTTCTTT. Translating gives CASILRLGTGANTEAFF.

The table lists this clonotype with a few counts. The gene calls are TRBV4-3 and TRBJ1-1; D gene unclear. Germline CDR1 and CDR2: LGHNA and YSLEER. V lost 2 bases to trimming and J lost 4 bases, with 11 bases between them. The CDR3 totals 14 residues. The CDR3 sequence is CASSQYTTFTEAFF. CDR3 bases: TGCGCCAGCAGCCAATATACAACTTTCACTGAAGCTTTCTTT.

At least ten counts were recorded for this clonotype. The rearrangement joins TRBV7-2 to TRBJ2-3; no reliable D call. Deletions cut 2 bases from V and 4 bases from J, with 4 bases between. CDR1 and CDR2 (germline): SGHTA, FQGNSA. The CDR3 contains 12 residues. The CDR3 protein is CASSLFADTQYF. CDR3 nucleotides: TGTGCCAGCAGCTTATTTGCAGATACGCAGTATTTT. The full variable domain, in which reference TRBV7-2 and TRBJ2-3 provide the parts outside the CDR3, is GAGVSQSPSNKVTEKGKDVELRCDPISGHTALYWYRQSLGQGLEFLIYFQGNSAPDKSGLPSDRFSAERTGGSVSTLTIQRTQQEDSAVYLCASSLFADTQYFGPGTRLTVL.

The V and J genes are TRBV29-1 and TRBJ1-4; tentatively, D is TRBD1 (5 bases). The germline CDR1 and CDR2 sequences are SQVTM and ANQGSEA. Trimming stripped 4 bases from V and 2 bases from J, with 8 bases between. This CDR3 has 13 amino acids. The CDR3 sequence: CSVVGPTNEKLFF. The CDR3 DNA reads as TGCAGCGTTGTGGGACCGACTAATGAAAAACTGTTTTTT.

This clonotype has more than one count but fewer than ten. The genes are TRBV11-2 and TRBJ2-1; 10 bases agree with TRBD2. With V trimmed by 1 base and J by 15 bases, 9 bases remained unmatched. The CDR3 runs to 14 residues. CDR1 and CDR2 from the germline V gene are SGHAT and FQNNGV. For the CDR3, the DNA is TGTGCCAGCAGCTTAGGGAATAGCGGGAGGAGTCTGTTCTTC. This translates into CASSLGNSGRSLFF.

The J gene is TRBJ1-5, the V gene TRBV27; D unclear. Germline V lookup: CDR1 MNHEY, CDR2 SMNVEV (reference sequence). V was clipped by 2 bases and J by 2 bases, with 13 bases between them. The CDR3 loop spans 16 amino acids. CDR3 residues: CASSLLGDLGNQPQHF. The CDR3 DNA follows: TGTGCCAGCAGTTTACTAGGAGATCTCGGCAATCAGCCCCAGCATTTT.

J is TRBJ1-4 and V is TRBV7-9; D uncertain. Germline CDR1 SEHNR, CDR2 FQNEAQ (reference sequence). The germline V and J ends were trimmed by 2 bases and 4 bases, with 14 bases remaining between them. This CDR3 comprises 16 residues. The CDR3 reads CASSLSTAAYNEKLFF. In nucleotides, the CDR3 is TGTGCCAGCAGCTTAAGTACGGCTGCATATAATGAAAAACTGTTTTTT.